This T cell receptor (beta chain) was recorded in a study of blood T cell repertoires in COVID-19. This CDR3 has 15 residues. Germline V gives CDR1 SSHAT, CDR2 FNYEAQ (reference sequence). The data were produced by immunoSEQ multiplex PCR, yet TCRdb's version contains in-frame clones alone and is incomplete. The data show hundreds of thousands of clones, 75% to 90% seen once. As for this clone: One junction end does not reproduce the germline sequence, and a read error may be involved.

The sequence came from a man aged 35 to 55 who had recovered from COVID-19. V is TRBV7-7 and J is TRBJ2-7, with TRBD1 identical over 8 bases. The sequenced material came from PBMCs or T cells enriched from blood (not recorded which). The CDR3 reads CASSLVAGGASEQYF. The CDR3 nucleotides are TGTGCTAGCAGCTTAGTGGCAGGGGGCGCTTCCGAGCAGTACTTC.